This TCR beta chain appears in the sequencing data of a study of cytomegalovirus exposure and HLA in healthy donors. Overall study findings and caveats: A later analysis reportedly found that, within productive TCRs, an Asian-associated ancestry cluster had fewer N-insertions than the mean observed across the approximately 700 donors.

The primer mix had 60 Vbeta and 13 Jbeta primers. Repertoires were generated with immunoSEQ multiplex PCR, while TCRdb's copy carries only in-frame clones and drops some. This sample has under 200,000 clones, with roughly 79% found just once. Germline CDR1 and CDR2: SNHLY and FYNNEI. The length of the CDR3 is 14 residues. V gave up 6 bases and J gave up 3 bases, with 11 bases separating them. This clone turned up a few times. Its specificity is unknown. The TCR originated in a man aged 35-49 years in good health and CMV-seronegative. The sequenced sample consisted of PBMCs. This chain connects TRBV2 to TRBJ2-2, with D tentatively TRBD2 (5 bases). CDR3 sequence: CASRDYSYTGELFF. In DNA form, the CDR3 reads TGTGCCAGCAGAGACTACAGCTACACCGGGGAGCTGTTTTTT.